This TCR beta chain was found in a study of T cells in Graves' hyperthyroidism and ophthalmopathy. Whole-study findings and limits: By a 13 V-J model, ophthalmopathy was set apart from stable hyperthyroidism. Most thyroid clonotypes expanded above 0.001 appeared in blood too.

CDR1 is KGHDR, CDR2 SFDVKD, per germline. V was pared by 7 bases and J by 6 bases, with 18 bases between. The CDR3 runs 14 residues. Template material for amplifying TCR beta CDR3 regions consisted of RNA transcripts. In the first-round RT-PCR of the TCR CDR3, the HTBI primer set was used. A single record per CDR3 protein comes from TCRdb applying MiXCR to the multiplex PCR reads. This table has a few hundred thousand distinct CDR3 sequences, approximately 14% appearing once. This clonotype was picked up many times. The target antigen is unknown. The clonotype originates from a woman aged 25 to 45 with Graves' hyperthyroidism. The V gene is TRBV24-1, the J gene TRBJ2-7; tentatively, D is TRBD2 (6 bases). The specimen was blood. The CDR3 DNA reads as TGTGCCACCAGGGGACTTTCAAGGAGGGGCGAGCAGTACTTC. It yields the protein CATRGLSRRGEQYF.